The entry below gives a single TCR beta chain sequence along with its context. An end of the junction does not agree with germline; a read error may underlie this. Looked up from germline, CDR1 is SGHTA and CDR2 is FQGNSA. The CDR3 runs to 15 residues. This sample stems from a study of blood T cell repertoires in COVID-19. Repertoires were generated with immunoSEQ multiplex PCR, while TCRdb's copy carries only in-frame clones and drops some. Here the sample spans 200,000 to 250,000 clones, around 84% being singletons. The sequenced material came from PBMCs or T cells enriched from blood (not recorded which). J is TRBJ2-7 and V is TRBV7-2; D may be TRBD2 (6 bases). The sequence came from a man aged 40-49 years who had recovered from COVID-19. CDR3 protein: CASSLFGRDSSEQYF. The DNA for the CDR3 is TGTGCCAGCAGCTTATTCGGCAGGGACTCCTCCGAGCAGTACTTC.